This record concerns one T cell receptor beta chain sequence. Assay: immunoSEQ multiplex PCR; the TCRdb copy retains only in-frame clones and omits some. Counted here are around 400,000 clones, about 88% occurring once; the ten biggest clones make up about 1.5%. J gave up 5 bases and V 1 base, and 14 bases lay outside the gene matches. This CDR3 has 18 amino acids. Germline lookup yields CDR1 SEHNR and CDR2 FQNEAQ (reference sequence). Exposed participants came across a COVID-19 case within 2 weeks before study entry. The sample originates from a study of blood T cell repertoires in COVID-19. The clonotype was recovered from a woman in her late teens or twenties who had been exposed to COVID-19. The chain joins TRBV7-9 to TRBJ2-1, with 7 bases aligning to TRBD2. Sequencing was carried out using PBMCs or T cells enriched from blood (not recorded which). CDR3 region: CASSLDPRLANTDNEQFF. In nucleotides, the CDR3 is TGTGCCAGCAGCTTAGATCCCCGACTAGCAAATACGGACAATGAGCAGTTCTTC.